Below, 10 T cell receptor beta chains from the same sample are listed, as sequenced in a study of beta chain features in type 1 diabetes. Reverse transcribing all isolated RNA meant expressed TCRB transcripts were sequenced. Profiling relied on immunoSEQ multiplex PCR, and the TCRdb table lists in-frame clones only, not all of them. The top ten hold roughly 0.04% of the sample, which has some 660,000 clones, 11% to 15% seen once. These receptors are not linked to any known antigen. Study-level results: Significant though moderate, a shortening of TCRB CDR3s appeared in all four CD4+ subsets of Type 1 diabetes patients.

Sample: naive CD4+ T cells from blood. The source of these receptors is a man younger than 35 with type 1 diabetes.

This clone was counted a few times. The chain joins TRBV23-1 to TRBJ2-5; 7 nucleotides line up with TRBD2. TRBV23-1 is an ORF, with its function uncertain. J lost 11 bases, V lost 4 bases, and 13 bases had no gene match. This CDR3 contains 14 residues. CDR3 region: CASSLRQPRGEQYF. CDR3 nucleotide sequence: TGCGCCAGCAGTCTTAGGCAACCCCGGGGGGAGCAGTACTTC.

The chain links TRBV10-3 to TRBJ1-2; weak D call: TRBD1 (6 bases). Germline V gives CDR1 ENHRY, CDR2 SYGVKD. With 0 bases removed from V and 12 bases from J, the gap between germline ends came to 11 bases. The CDR3 extends over 12 amino acids. The CDR3, as DNA: TGTGCCATCAGTGAGTCGCACAGGGACCACACCTTC. This sequence encodes CAISESHRDHTF.

The V call is TRBV18, the J call TRBJ1-5; possible D gene TRBD1, 6 bases. This CDR3 spans 14 amino acids. V was pared by 2 bases and J by 8 bases, with 13 bases between. The V gene's germline CDR1 is KGHSH and CDR2 LQKENI. The CDR3 loop reads CASSPDQGWEPQHF. CDR3 DNA: TGTGCCAGCTCACCAGATCAGGGGTGGGAGCCCCAGCATTTT. Full variable domain (remainder filled in from reference TRBV18 and TRBJ1-5): NAGVMQNPRHLVRRRGQEARLRCSPMKGHSHVYWYRQLPEEGLKFMVYLQKENIIDESGMPKERFSAEFPKEGPSILRIQQVVRGDSAAYFCASSPDQGWEPQHFGDGTRLSIL.

The chain recombines TRBV4-3 with TRBJ1-3, with D possibly matching TRBD1 (5 bases). Germline V CDR1 and CDR2: LGHNA, YSLEER. Trimming cost V 0 bases and J 2 bases, with 11 bases left between them. This CDR3 region has 16 residues. The CDR3 loop is CASSQESGTAGNTIYF. The CDR3 nucleotides are TGCGCCAGCAGCCAAGAGTCCGGGACGGCTGGAAACACCATATATTTT.

This rearrangement joins TRBV5-6 to TRBJ1-2; D may be TRBD1 (5 bases). The germline V gene has CDR1 SGHDT and CDR2 YYEEEE. The CDR3 sequence is 14 residues long. The V end was cut by 4 bases, the J end by 4 bases, with 14 bases between. For the CDR3, the DNA is TGTGCCAGCAGCCCTGGTCAGGGCGGCTATGGCTACACCTTC. Residues: CASSPGQGGYGYTF.

The rearrangement uses TRBV18 and TRBJ2-7; D not certain. V was cut by 5 bases and J by 5 bases, with 13 bases left in between. Germline V CDR1 and CDR2: KGHSH, LQKENI. The CDR3 has 13 amino acids. The CDR3 reads CASSSPGEDEQYF. CDR3 nucleotides: TGTGCCAGCTCATCCCCTGGGGAAGACGAGCAGTACTTC.

This clone was counted only a few times. This sequence joins TRBV2 and TRBJ2-2, with a possible D match to TRBD2 (6 bases). There are 15 residues in the CDR3. V lost 3 bases, J lost 6 bases, and 14 bases lay in between. Germline CDR1 and CDR2: SNHLY and FYNNEI. The CDR3 region is CASSERDLLSGELFF. Written as DNA, the CDR3 is TGTGCCAGCAGTGAGAGGGACTTGCTATCCGGGGAGCTGTTTTTT.

V is TRBV16 and J is TRBJ2-7, with D possibly matching TRBD1 (5 bases). Germline CDR1 is KGHSY and CDR2 is FQNENV. Trimming left V 0 bases short and J 2 bases short, with 11 bases between. This CDR3 contains 15 residues. This CDR3 is CASSQSGAAAYEQYF. The CDR3 DNA reads as TGTGCCAGCAGCCAATCAGGGGCAGCCGCCTACGAGCAGTACTTC.

The J gene is TRBJ2-7, the V gene TRBV9; 7 bases match TRBD1. J gave up 1 base and V 4 bases, and 5 bases lay outside the gene matches. The CDR3 is made up of 14 amino acids. Per germline, CDR1 SGDLS and CDR2 YYNGEE. CDR3 region: CASSRGQPSYEQYF. The CDR3 DNA sequence: TGTGCCAGCAGCCGGGGACAGCCATCCTACGAGCAGTACTTC.

In nucleotides, the CDR3 is TGTGCCTGGAAAAGAGCAGGGTGGAACGAGCAGTACTTC. This sequence encodes CAWKRAGWNEQYF. V is TRBV30 and J is TRBJ2-7, with D possibly being TRBD1 (5 bases). The germline V gene has CDR1 GTSNPN and CDR2 SVGIG (reference sequence). The CDR3 contains 13 residues. Trimming stripped 4 bases from V and 5 bases from J, with 15 bases between.